This T cell receptor beta chain originates from a study of CXCR3-negative and CXCR3-positive naive CD8 T cells. Study in general: Sequencing brought in around 140 million TRB reads altogether, and each library got about 1.5 +/- 0.3 million. Broader study findings: Post-cryopreservation CXCR3 expression was partly diminished, and the bulk of assays employed fresh PBMCs. Researchers report that CXCR3-positive naive cells carry more hydrophobic TRB CDR3s than CXCR3-negative naive cells.

Carrying UMI labels, the TRB cDNA libraries were prepared through 5' RACE. From the 5' RACE reads, TCRdb lists one entry per CDR3 protein and no DNA. The ten top clones account for 0.35% to 0.5%, within a sample of 45,000 to 60,000 distinct CDR3 sequences. Germline CDR1 and CDR2: LGHNA and YSLEER. The CDR3 covers 16 residues. Naive CD8+ T cells had a CD45RO-CCR7+CD27+CD95- phenotype. Remarks on this clonotype: Its target is not known.

The sequenced sample was naive CXCR3- CD8+ T cells from blood. Noted subset: CD45RO-CCR7+CD27+CD95- naive CD8+ T cells lacking CXCR3 (TNR3-). The sequence was collected from a human donor in good health. Some clones in this sample may be carry-over from other donors' samples. The V and J genes are TRBV4-3 and TRBJ2-5. CDR3 loop: CASSQDLVGFGETQYF.